These T cell receptor beta chains were read from a single sample in a study of T cell changes during pregnancy in multiple sclerosis. Repertoires were generated with immunoSEQ multiplex PCR, while TCRdb's copy carries only in-frame clones and drops some. In the table there are tens of thousands of clones, over 80% of which are singletons. The starting material was peripheral blood, obtained in the third trimester of pregnancy. The receptor set was obtained from a female donor in good health, enrolled as a control in a pregnancy study. CDR3s include the opening cysteine and the closing phenylalanine or tryptophan. The D gene is left open where the match is weak. Rows may omit the clone size; those that give it use once, few, many or a size class.

>once|TRBV18|.|TRBJ2-3
CASSITGDTQYF
TGTGCCAGCTCAATCACAGGGGATACGCAGTATTTT
>.|TRBV6-1|TRBD1|TRBJ1-3
CASSEGTGGEGGNTIYF
TGTGCCAGCAGTGAAGGGACAGGGGGCGAGGGTGGAAACACCATATATTTT
>.|TRBV27|TRBD1|TRBJ2-7
CASSTWTGLSYEQYF
TGTGCCAGCAGTACTTGGACAGGGCTCTCCTACGAGCAGTACTTC
>.|TRBV7-9|.|TRBJ2-7
CASSHDTTYEQYF
TGTGCCAGCAGCCACGACACCACCTACGAGCAGTACTTC
>.|TRBV27|TRBD2|TRBJ2-1
CASSATSGGVNEQFF
TGTGCCAGCAGTGCAACTAGCGGGGGGGTAAATGAGCAGTTCTTC
>.|TRBV7-3|.|TRBJ2-5
CASSLGTRETQYF
TGTGCCAGCAGCTTAGGCACTAGGGAGACCCAGTACTTC
>.|TRBV5-1|.|TRBJ1-1
CASSPPGGDNTEAFF
TGCGCCAGCAGCCCTCCGGGAGGGGACAACACTGAAGCTTTCTTT
>.|TRBV4-1|.|TRBJ2-7
CASSQESLAYEQYF
TGCGCCAGCAGCCAAGAAAGCCTAGCCTACGAGCAGTACTTC
>.|TRBV27|.|TRBJ2-7
CASRDPAGQYF
TGTGCCAGCAGAGACCCGGCGGGGCAGTACTTC
>.|TRBV28|TRBD1|TRBJ1-2
CASTIYGGQGNYGYTF
TGTGCCAGCACTATTTATGGGGGACAGGGTAACTATGGCTACACCTTC
>few|TRBV11-2|.|TRBJ1-2
CASSLVDSYGYTF
TGTGCCAGCAGCTTAGTAGACAGCTATGGCTACACCTTC
>.|TRBV19|.|TRBJ1-1
CASSIGQLNTEAFF
TGTGCCAGTAGTATTGGACAGTTGAACACTGAAGCTTTCTTT
>.|TRBV7-8|TRBD2|TRBJ2-1
CASSSLADTYNEQFF
TGTGCCAGCAGCTCCCTAGCGGACACCTACAATGAGCAGTTCTTC
>.|TRBV5-6|TRBD1|TRBJ2-1
CASSFTGESSYNEQFF
TGTGCCAGCAGCTTCACAGGGGAAAGCTCCTACAATGAGCAGTTCTTC
>.|TRBV7-8|.|TRBJ2-1
CASSFQGWDEQFF
TGTGCCAGCAGCTTTCAGGGTTGGGATGAGCAGTTCTTC
>.|TRBV7-2|.|TRBJ2-1
CASRNPLRTSEQFF
TGTGCCAGCAGAAACCCTTTACGAACCAGTGAGCAGTTCTTC